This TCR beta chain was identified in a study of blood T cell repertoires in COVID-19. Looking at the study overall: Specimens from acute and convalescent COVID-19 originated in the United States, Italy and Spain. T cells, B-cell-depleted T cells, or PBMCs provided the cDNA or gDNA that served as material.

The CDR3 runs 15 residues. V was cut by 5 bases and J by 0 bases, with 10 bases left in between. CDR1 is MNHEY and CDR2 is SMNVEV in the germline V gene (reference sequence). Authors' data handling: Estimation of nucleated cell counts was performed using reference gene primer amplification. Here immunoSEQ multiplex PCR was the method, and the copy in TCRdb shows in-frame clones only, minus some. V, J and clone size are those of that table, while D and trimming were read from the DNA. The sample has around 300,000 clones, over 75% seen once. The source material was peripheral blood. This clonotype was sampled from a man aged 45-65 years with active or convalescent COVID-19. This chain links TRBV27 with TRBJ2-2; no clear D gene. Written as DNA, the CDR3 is TGTGCCAGCAGTACCTATCAACCGAACACCGGGGAGCTGTTTTTT. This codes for CASSTYQPNTGELFF.